These 22 T cell receptor beta chains came from one sample sequenced in a study of cytomegalovirus exposure and HLA in healthy donors. The PCR had 60 Vbeta and 13 Jbeta primers. This table comes from immunoSEQ multiplex PCR, and its TCRdb copy is limited to in-frame clones, with some not included. The sample has more than 110,000 clones; around 75% are singletons. The sequencing sample was made of PBMCs. The receptors shown here come from a woman aged 30 to 39 in good health and CMV-seronegative.

This clone has a handful of counts. CDR3 nucleotides: TGTGCCAGCAGTTGGACAGGGTCTACTGGGGGTGAGCAGTTCTTC. This sequence encodes CASSWTGSTGGEQFF. The chain couples TRBV6-5 to TRBJ2-1; 8 bases fit TRBD1. The CDR3 is 15 amino acids. CDR1 and CDR2 from the germline V gene are MNHEY and SVGAGI. V lost 4 bases to trimming and J lost 9 bases; unmatched junction nucleotides: 11.

The chain recombines TRBV28 with TRBJ2-1; 7 bases are a match to TRBD2. Germline V CDR1 and CDR2: MDHEN, SYDVKM. The V segment lost 11 bases and the J segment 4 bases; nucleotides outside the gene matches: 20. CDR3 size: 17 residues. DNA of the CDR3: TGTGCCTCCAGCTGGGAGAAGGCCAGCGGGGCATACAATGAGCAGTTCTTC. Encoded protein: CASSWEKASGAYNEQFF.

V gene TRBV6-1 combines with J gene TRBJ1-2; 8 bases align to TRBD1. This CDR3 is built from 13 residues. V trimming: 6 bases; J trimming: 8 bases; junction bases outside the gene matches: 8. Germline V gene data show CDR1 as MNHNS and CDR2 as SASEGT. CDR3 loop: CASSPGGVSGYTF. CDR3 DNA sequence: TGTGCCAGCAGCCCAGGGGGCGTCTCAGGCTACACCTTC.

In its sample, this clone was seen once. The V gene is TRBV10-3, the J gene TRBJ2-3, with 7 positions matching TRBD1. This CDR3 contains 13 residues. Losses at the gene ends were 7 bases for V and 2 bases for J; bases not matched to a gene: 3. Germline CDR1 is ENHRY and CDR2 is SYGVKD. The CDR3: CAINRGSTDTQYF. The CDR3 region has the DNA TGTGCCATCAACAGGGGATCCACAGATACGCAGTATTTT.

The chain is built from TRBV5-1 and TRBJ1-3, with TRBD1 matching 7 bases. The CDR3 runs to 15 residues. CDR1 is SGHRS and CDR2 is YFSETQ in the germline V gene. After removal of 0 bases from V and 1 base from J, the junction contained 1 base not matched to a gene. As DNA, the CDR3 is TGCGCCAGCAGCTTGGGCAGGGGGTCTGGAAACACCATATATTTT. Protein: CASSLGRGSGNTIYF.

The rearrangement uses TRBV6-1 and TRBJ1-1, with 9 positions matching TRBD1. Trimming at V came to 4 bases and at J to 11 bases, leaving 11 bases not matched to a gene. From germline, CDR1 is MNHNS and CDR2 SASEGT. This CDR3 has 14 amino acids. The CDR3 bases are TGTGCCAGCAGTGGCGGAGGGACAGGGTGGGACGCTTTCTTT. It yields the protein CASSGGGTGWDAFF.

The V and J genes are TRBV2 and TRBJ1-1; the match to TRBD1 covers 7 bases. The length of the CDR3 is 13 residues. Germline V lookup: CDR1 SNHLY, CDR2 FYNNEI. V lost 6 bases to trimming and J lost 4 bases; unmatched junction nucleotides: 5. CDR3 residues: CASRPRGTTEAFF. DNA for the CDR3: TGTGCCAGCAGGCCCAGGGGGACCACTGAAGCTTTCTTT.

This clone was counted a single time. This rearrangement joins TRBV9 to TRBJ1-1; no clear D. Trimming removed 0 bases at V and 8 bases at J, with 11 bases between. Per the germline V gene, CDR1 is SGDLS and CDR2 is YYNGEE. This CDR3 has 13 amino acids. The CDR3 DNA follows: TGTGCCAGCAGCGTAGGGGCACTCTCCGAAGCTTTCTTT. It encodes CASSVGALSEAFF.

Worth noting for this clone: Compared with germline, one end of the junction differs, possibly owing to a read error. Within the sample, other DNA sequences also encode this same CDR3. The genes are TRBV6-6 and TRBJ1-1, with 7 bases matching TRBD1. Germline V gene sequence: CDR1 MNHNY, CDR2 SVGAGI (reference sequence). CDR3 length: 16 amino acids. The CDR3 nucleotides read TGTGCCAGCAGCCGAAATCGACAGGGAGGCAACACTGAAGCCTTCTTT. Protein product: CASSRNRQGGNTEAFF.

The rearrangement joins TRBV25-1 to TRBJ2-1; maybe TRBD2 (6 bases). Germline-derived CDR1 and CDR2 are MGHDK and SYGVNS. The CDR3 sequence is 16 residues long. The V end was cut by 1 base, the J end by 0 bases, with 10 bases between. CDR3 nucleotides: TGTGCCAGCAGTGAATGGGACGGGGGCTCCTACAATGAGCAGTTCTTC. Its translation: CASSEWDGGSYNEQFF.

This chain connects TRBV19 to TRBJ1-1, with 10 bases aligning to TRBD1. Losses at the gene ends were 6 bases for V and 1 base for J; bases not matched to a gene: 5. The CDR3 contains 15 residues. The germline V gene has CDR1 LNHDA and CDR2 SQIVND (reference sequence). The CDR3 DNA follows: TGTGCCAGTAGACCCCGACAGGGGGCGAACACTGAAGCTTTCTTT. Translation: CASRPRQGANTEAFF.

The J gene is TRBJ2-1, the V gene TRBV29-1; 13 positions agree with TRBD2. This CDR3 has 14 amino acids. CDR1 and CDR2 from the germline V gene are SQVTM and ANQGSEA. With V trimmed by 8 bases and J by 2 bases, 3 bases remained unmatched. The CDR3 DNA reads TGCAGCACCGGGACTAGCGGGACCTACAATGAGCAGTTCTTC. Translation gives CSTGTSGTYNEQFF.

The V call is TRBV15, the J call TRBJ1-6, with 7 positions matching TRBD1. J was trimmed by 9 bases and V by 9 bases; bases with no gene match: 11. CDR1 and CDR2 (germline): LNHNV, YYDKDF (reference sequence). This CDR3 region has 14 residues. CDR3 nucleotides: TGTGCCACTCAGCTAGGGGGCAGGCGTTCACCCCTCCACTTT. Its translation: CATQLGGRRSPLHF.

Only a few counts were recorded for this clone. This chain links TRBV7-9 with TRBJ2-3; D perhaps matches TRBD2 (5 bases). The CDR3 is made up of 13 amino acids. Trimming removed 4 bases at V and 1 base at J, with 6 bases between. Germline V gene data show CDR1 as SEHNR and CDR2 as FQNEAQ (reference sequence). CDR3 nucleotides: TGTGCCAGCAGCTATAGCGGCACAGATACGCAGTATTTT. The encoded protein is CASSYSGTDTQYF. Drawing the rest from reference TRBV7-9 and TRBJ2-3, the complete variable domain is DTGVSQNPRHKITKRGQNVTFRCDPISEHNRLYWYRQTLGQGPEFLTYFQNEAQLEKSRLLSDRFSAERPKGSFSTLEIQRTEQGDSAMYLCASSYSGTDTQYFGPGTRLTVL.

This clone occurred a few times. This chain connects TRBV6-6 to TRBJ2-6; D is undetermined. The CDR3 totals 15 residues. Trimming shortened V by 2 bases and J by 1 base, and 6 bases separated the two germline ends. The V gene's germline CDR1 is MNHNY and CDR2 SVGAGI (reference sequence). CDR3 nucleotide sequence: TGTGCCAGCAGTTACAGGAGATCTGGGGCCAACGTCCTGACTTTC. Translation: CASSYRRSGANVLTF.

This rearrangement joins TRBV27 to TRBJ2-7; D is undetermined. CDR1 and CDR2 (germline): MNHEY, SMNVEV (reference sequence). The CDR3 runs to 14 residues. Trimming left V 7 bases short and J 3 bases short, with 16 bases between. CDR3 nucleotide sequence: TGTGCCAGCATACGGCCTAGAGAAGGCTACGAGCAGTACTTC. This sequence encodes CASIRPREGYEQYF.

The chain uses TRBV29-1 and TRBJ2-3; TRBD2 might be the D (6 bases). Germline-derived CDR1 and CDR2 are SQVTM and ANQGSEA. V dropped 6 bases and J dropped 1 base, with 17 bases sitting between them. The CDR3 has 15 amino acids. This chain's CDR3 is CSVTGLTGGTDTQYF. The CDR3 DNA is TGCAGCGTAACGGGACTCACGGGGGGCACAGATACGCAGTATTTT.

The chain has TRBV23-1 and TRBJ2-7, with 9 bases lining up with TRBD1. TRBV23-1 is sorted into the ORF group, with uncertain function. The CDR3 has 19 amino acids. With 0 bases clipped from V and 1 base from J, the junction kept 13 bases outside the gene matches. The CDR3 bases are TGCGCCAGCAGTCAATCGGGGGACAGGGTGGTTAAGAGATCCTACGAGCAGTACGTC. Its translation: CASSQSGDRVVKRSYEQYV.

The V gene is TRBV18, the J gene TRBJ2-5, with 7 bases aligning to TRBD2. Trimming removed 6 bases from V and 3 bases from J; junction bases left unmatched: 7. The CDR3 sequence is 14 residues long. Looked up from germline, CDR1 is KGHSH and CDR2 is LQKENI. The CDR3 coding sequence is TGTGCCAGCTCCCGCGGGAGTTTCGAAGAGACCCAGTACTTC. Translated: CASSRGSFEETQYF.

This chain joins TRBV10-3 and TRBJ1-2; 9 nucleotides line up with TRBD1. This CDR3 is built from 14 residues. The V segment lost 3 bases and the J segment 8 bases; nucleotides outside the gene matches: 7. The germline gives CDR1 ENHRY, CDR2 SYGVKD. Written as DNA, the CDR3 is TGTGCCATCAGTGACCCCGGGACAGGGAACGGCTACACCTTC. Amino acids: CAISDPGTGNGYTF.

The chain carries TRBV18 and TRBJ2-7; 9 bases are a match to TRBD1. The CDR3 runs 13 residues. V shed 3 bases and J 7 bases; nucleotides not matched to a gene: 4. CDR1 is KGHSH and CDR2 is LQKENI in the germline V gene. The chain's CDR3 is CASSPQGTGEQYF. In DNA form, the CDR3 reads TGTGCCAGCTCACCTCAGGGGACAGGGGAGCAGTACTTC.

This clone was seen only a few times. The chain carries TRBV6-5 and TRBJ2-2; 7 bases align to TRBD1. Germline CDR1 MNHEY, CDR2 SVGAGI. V was clipped by 4 bases and J by 0 bases; unmatched bases: 5. This CDR3 contains 16 residues. The CDR3 bases are TGTGCCAGCAGTTCCCAAGGACAGGCGAACACCGGGGAGCTGTTTTTT. Its protein product is CASSSQGQANTGELFF.